This record covers a single TCR beta chain. A read error may account for a junction end that differs from germline. Germline V gene sequence: CDR1 SNHLY, CDR2 FYNNEI. This CDR3 has 12 residues. Method: immunoSEQ multiplex PCR; TCRdb's copy keeps in-frame clones and lacks some. Here the sample spans nearly 1,000,000 clones, 76% being singletons. The source of the sample is a study of shared clonotypes between healthy human individuals. In the study overall: Per donor, three plates held CD4 naive cells, three held CD4 memory, two held CD8 naive and one held CD8 memory.

The clonotype originates from a young man in good health. Sequenced: memory CD4+ T cells sorted from blood. Described subset: CD45RA-negative fraction. The chain is built from TRBV2 and TRBJ1-2; D uncertain. CDR3 sequence (DNA): TGTGCCAGCAGCGAAGCGGGGTTTGGCTACACCTTC. Translation gives CASSEAGFGYTF.